The entry that follows covers one T cell receptor beta chain sequence. Its antigen is as yet unknown. This specimen belongs to a study of cytomegalovirus exposure and HLA in healthy donors. The study, taken as a whole, reports: Productive rates of about 87% or about 30% were seen for most TCR beta V segments in an earlier analysis. Several of the most significant clusters appeared, in a later analysis, to be linked to common viral pathogens. The study put about 180 TCR beta chains on its list as cytomegalovirus-associated. Likely technical artifact: a cluster of highly shared sequence variants.

The ends lost 2 bases at V and 5 bases at J; junction bases unmatched: 6. The germline CDR1 and CDR2 sequences are SGHNT and YYREEE (reference sequence). The CDR3 totals 14 residues. In the PCR, 60 Vbeta and 13 Jbeta primers were used. Data came from immunoSEQ multiplex PCR; TCRdb stores just in-frame clones and leaves some out. The sample holds around 160,000 clones, approximately 71% seen once. V is TRBV5-4 and J is TRBJ1-2, with 7 bases matching TRBD1. The TCR sequence derives from a woman in her 40s in good health and CMV-seropositive. Sequenced sample: PBMCs. The CDR3 sequence is CASSFWVQGYGYTF. CDR3 bases: TGTGCCAGCAGCTTTTGGGTACAGGGGTATGGCTACACCTTC.